Sequencing of this T cell receptor beta chain was carried out in a study of radiotherapy plus CTLA-4 blockade in lung cancer. V was clipped by 3 bases and J by 1 base; unmatched bases: 4. The CDR3 length is 16 residues. Germline V gene lookup returns CDR1 MNHNS and CDR2 SASEGT. Here immunoSEQ multiplex PCR was the method, and the copy in TCRdb shows in-frame clones only, minus some. The repertoire holds 57,000 or so clones, with 60% to 85% as singletons. The rearrangement links TRBV6-1 to TRBJ2-5, with TRBD2 matching over 11 bases. The specimen comprised peripheral blood, sampled from a patient treated with radiotherapy plus ipilimumab. The TCR originated in a human donor with non-small cell lung cancer who had a complete response to radiotherapy plus ipilimumab. The DNA of the CDR3 is TGTGCCAGCAGTGATATTAGCGGGAGGGCCCAAGAGACCCAGTACTTC. Residues: CASSDISGRAQETQYF.